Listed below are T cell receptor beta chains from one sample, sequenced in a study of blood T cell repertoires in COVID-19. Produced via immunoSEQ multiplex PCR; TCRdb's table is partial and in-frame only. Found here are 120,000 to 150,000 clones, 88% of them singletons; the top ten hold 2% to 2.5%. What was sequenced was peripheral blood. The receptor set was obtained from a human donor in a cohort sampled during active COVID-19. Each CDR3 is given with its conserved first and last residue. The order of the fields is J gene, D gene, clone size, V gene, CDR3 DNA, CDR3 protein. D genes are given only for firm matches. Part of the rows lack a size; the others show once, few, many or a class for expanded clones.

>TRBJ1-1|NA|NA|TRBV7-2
TGTGCCAGCAGCTTTATTGGTCAGGCGAACACTGAAGCTTTCTTT
CASSFIGQANTEAFF
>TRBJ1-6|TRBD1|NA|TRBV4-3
TGCGCCAGCAGCCCATCCATAGGGGACAGGGGTTATTCACCCCTCCACTTT
CASSPSIGDRGYSPLHF
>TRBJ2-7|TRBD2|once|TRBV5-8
TGTGCCAGCAGCTTGGTGGGACTAGCGGCCTACGAGCAGTACTTC
CASSLVGLAAYEQYF
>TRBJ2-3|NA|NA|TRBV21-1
TGTGCCAGCAGCACCTTCACGGGGGGGAGCTGGGGGGACACAGATACGCAGTATTTT
CASSTFTGGSWGDTDTQYF
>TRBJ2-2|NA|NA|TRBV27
TGTGCCAGCAGACAGAACACCGGGGAGCTGTTTTTT
CASRQNTGELFF
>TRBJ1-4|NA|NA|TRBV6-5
TGTGCCAGCAGTCAAAATGAAAAACTGTTTTTT
CASSQNEKLFF
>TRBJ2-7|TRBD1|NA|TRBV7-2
TGTGCCAGCAGCCCAACTTCGGGACAGGGACGCTACGAGCAGTACTTC
CASSPTSGQGRYEQYF
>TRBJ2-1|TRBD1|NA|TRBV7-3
TGTGCCAGCAACCTGGACAGGGGCGACAATGAGCAGTTCTTC
CASNLDRGDNEQFF
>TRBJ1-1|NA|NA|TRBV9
TGTGCCAGCAGCGTAAACCCCAGGGAGAACACTGAAGCTTTCTTT
CASSVNPRENTEAFF
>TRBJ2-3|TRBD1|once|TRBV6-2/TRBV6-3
TGTGCCAGCAGTTACGAGGGGGCTAGCACAGATACGCAGTATTTT
CASSYEGASTDTQYF
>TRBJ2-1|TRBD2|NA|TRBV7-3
TGTGCCAGCAGCTTAAGGATCCATAGCGGGAGGGTCAATGAGCAGTTCTTC
CASSLRIHSGRVNEQFF
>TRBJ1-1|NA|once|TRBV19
TGTGCCAGTAGTATAAGGGGGGGCACTGAAGCTTTCTTT
CASSIRGGTEAFF
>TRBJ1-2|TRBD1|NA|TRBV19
TGTGCCAGTAGTGTGGGGACAGGGGGCATTTATGGCTACACCTTC
CASSVGTGGIYGYTF
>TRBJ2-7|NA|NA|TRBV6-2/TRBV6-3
TGTGCCAGCAGCCGGGGCGGGGTCCTCTACGAGCAGTACTTC
CASSRGGVLYEQYF
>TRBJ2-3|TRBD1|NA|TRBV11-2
TGTGCCAGCAGCTTAGGAACCGGGACAGGGAGCACAGATACGCAGTATTTT
CASSLGTGTGSTDTQYF
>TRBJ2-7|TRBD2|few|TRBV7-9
TGTGCCAGCAGCTTATTCCTAGCGGGAAACAACGAGCAGTACTTC
CASSLFLAGNNEQYF
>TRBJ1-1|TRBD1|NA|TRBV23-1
TGCGCCAGCAGTCAATCTGAGGAAGACAGGGGCACAGAGACTGAAGCTTTCTTT
CASSQSEEDRGTETEAFF
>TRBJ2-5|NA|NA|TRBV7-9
TGTGCCAGCAGCCCGCCGTCGACTCAGAGCCAAGAGACCCAGTACTTC
CASSPPSTQSQETQYF
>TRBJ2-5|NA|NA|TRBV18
TGTGCCAGCTCACCCACTCTTGGGGGGCAAGAGACCCAGTACTTC
CASSPTLGGQETQYF
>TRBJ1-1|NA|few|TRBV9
TGTGCCAGCAGCGTTCTTGGGGGCAAGAACACTGAAGCTTTCTTT
CASSVLGGKNTEAFF